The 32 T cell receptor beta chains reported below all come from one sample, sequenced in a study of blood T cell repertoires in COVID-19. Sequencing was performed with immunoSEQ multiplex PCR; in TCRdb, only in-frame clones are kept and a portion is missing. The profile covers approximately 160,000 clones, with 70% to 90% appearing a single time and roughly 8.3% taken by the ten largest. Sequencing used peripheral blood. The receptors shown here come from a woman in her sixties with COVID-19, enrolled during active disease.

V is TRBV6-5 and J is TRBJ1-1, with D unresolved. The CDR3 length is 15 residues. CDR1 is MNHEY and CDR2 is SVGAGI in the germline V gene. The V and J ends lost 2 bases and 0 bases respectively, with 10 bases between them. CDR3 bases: TGTGCCAGCAGTTACGTGGCGGTGATGAACACTGAAGCTTTCTTT. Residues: CASSYVAVMNTEAFF.

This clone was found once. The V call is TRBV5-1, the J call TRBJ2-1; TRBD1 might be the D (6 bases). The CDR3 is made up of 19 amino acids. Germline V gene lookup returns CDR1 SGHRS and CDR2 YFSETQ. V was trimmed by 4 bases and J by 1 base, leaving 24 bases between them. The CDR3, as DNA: TGCGCCAGCAGCAAAATTATCCCCGGGACACTGTTATCCTACAATGAGCAGTTCTTC. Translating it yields CASSKIIPGTLLSYNEQFF.

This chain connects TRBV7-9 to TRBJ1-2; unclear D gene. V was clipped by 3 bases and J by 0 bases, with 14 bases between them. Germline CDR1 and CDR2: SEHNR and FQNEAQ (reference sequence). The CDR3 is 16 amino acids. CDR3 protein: CASSFPRTHANYGYTF. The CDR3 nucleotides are TGTGCCAGCAGCTTCCCCCGGACTCATGCTAACTATGGCTACACCTTC.

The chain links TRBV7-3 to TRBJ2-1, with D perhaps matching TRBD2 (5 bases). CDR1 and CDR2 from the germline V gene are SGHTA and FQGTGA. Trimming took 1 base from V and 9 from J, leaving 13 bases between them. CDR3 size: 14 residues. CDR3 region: CASSLNPPGSEQFF. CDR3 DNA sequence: TGTGCCAGCAGCTTAAATCCTCCGGGGAGTGAGCAGTTCTTC.

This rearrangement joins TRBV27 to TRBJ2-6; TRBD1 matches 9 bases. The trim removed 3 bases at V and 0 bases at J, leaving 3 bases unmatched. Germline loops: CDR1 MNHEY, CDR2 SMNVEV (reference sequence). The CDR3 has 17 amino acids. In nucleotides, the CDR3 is TGTGCCAGCAGTTTTGGGACAGGGTTCTCTGGGGCCAACGTCCTGACTTTC. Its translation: CASSFGTGFSGANVLTF.

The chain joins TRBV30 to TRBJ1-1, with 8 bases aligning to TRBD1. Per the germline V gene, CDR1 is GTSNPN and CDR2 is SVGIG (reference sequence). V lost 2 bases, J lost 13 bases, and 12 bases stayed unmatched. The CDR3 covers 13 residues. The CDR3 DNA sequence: TGTGCCTGGAGTCCAAGGACAGGGAAGGAAATTTTCTTT. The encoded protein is CAWSPRTGKEIFF.

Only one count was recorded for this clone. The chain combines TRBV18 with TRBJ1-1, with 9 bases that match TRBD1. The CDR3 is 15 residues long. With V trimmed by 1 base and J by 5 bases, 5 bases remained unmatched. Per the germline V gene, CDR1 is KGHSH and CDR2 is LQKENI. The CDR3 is CASSPQRQGDTEAFF. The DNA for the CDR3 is TGTGCCAGCTCACCACAAAGACAGGGGGATACTGAAGCTTTCTTT.

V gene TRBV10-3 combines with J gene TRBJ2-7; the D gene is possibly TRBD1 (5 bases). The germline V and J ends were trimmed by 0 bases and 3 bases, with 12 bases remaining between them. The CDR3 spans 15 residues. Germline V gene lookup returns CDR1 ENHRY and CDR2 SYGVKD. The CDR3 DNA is TGTGCCATCAGTGAGTCGGCCAGGGCGATCTACGAGCAGTACTTC. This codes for CAISESARAIYEQYF.

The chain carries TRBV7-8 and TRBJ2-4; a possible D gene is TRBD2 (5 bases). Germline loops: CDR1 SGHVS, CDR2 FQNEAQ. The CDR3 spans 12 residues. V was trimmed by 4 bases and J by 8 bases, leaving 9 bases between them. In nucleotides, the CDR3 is TGTGCCAGCAGCTCCCGGGGAGACATTCAGTACTTC. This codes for CASSSRGDIQYF.

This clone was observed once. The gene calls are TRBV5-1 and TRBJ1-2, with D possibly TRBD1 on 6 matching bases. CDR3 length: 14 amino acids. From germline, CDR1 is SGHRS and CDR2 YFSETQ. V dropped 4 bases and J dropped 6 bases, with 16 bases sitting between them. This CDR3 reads CASSAGQQTNGYTF. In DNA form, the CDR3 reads TGCGCCAGCAGCGCAGGACAGCAAACCAATGGCTACACCTTC.

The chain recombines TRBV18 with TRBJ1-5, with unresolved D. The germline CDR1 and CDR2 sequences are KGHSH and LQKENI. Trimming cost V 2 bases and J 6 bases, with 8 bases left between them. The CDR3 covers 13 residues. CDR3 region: CASSPGRVQPQHF. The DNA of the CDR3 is TGTGCCAGCTCACCAGGGCGGGTTCAGCCCCAGCATTTT. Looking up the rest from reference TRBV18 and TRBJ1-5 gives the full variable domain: NAGVMQNPRHLVRRRGQEARLRCSPMKGHSHVYWYRQLPEEGLKFMVYLQKENIIDESGMPKERFSAEFPKEGPSILRIQQVVRGDSAAYFCASSPGRVQPQHFGDGTRLSIL.

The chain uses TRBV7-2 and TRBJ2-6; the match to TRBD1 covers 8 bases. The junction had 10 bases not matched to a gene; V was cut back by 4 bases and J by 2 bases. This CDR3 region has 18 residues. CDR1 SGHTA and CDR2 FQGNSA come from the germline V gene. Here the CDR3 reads CASSSAGDRLTGANVLTF. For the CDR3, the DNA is TGTGCCAGCAGCTCCGCCGGGGACAGGTTGACTGGGGCCAACGTCCTGACTTTC.

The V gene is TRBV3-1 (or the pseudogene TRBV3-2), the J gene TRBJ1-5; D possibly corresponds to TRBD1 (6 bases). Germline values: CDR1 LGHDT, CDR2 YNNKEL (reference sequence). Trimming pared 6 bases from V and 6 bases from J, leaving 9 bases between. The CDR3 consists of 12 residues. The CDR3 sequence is CASSQGIQPQHF. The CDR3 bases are TGTGCCAGCAGTCAGGGGATTCAGCCCCAGCATTTT.

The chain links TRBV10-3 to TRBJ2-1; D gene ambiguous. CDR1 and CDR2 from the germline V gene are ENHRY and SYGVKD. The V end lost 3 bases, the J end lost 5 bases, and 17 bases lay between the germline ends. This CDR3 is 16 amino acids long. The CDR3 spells CAISEKIGGTNNEQFF. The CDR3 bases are TGTGCCATCAGTGAAAAAATCGGCGGAACCAACAATGAGCAGTTCTTC.

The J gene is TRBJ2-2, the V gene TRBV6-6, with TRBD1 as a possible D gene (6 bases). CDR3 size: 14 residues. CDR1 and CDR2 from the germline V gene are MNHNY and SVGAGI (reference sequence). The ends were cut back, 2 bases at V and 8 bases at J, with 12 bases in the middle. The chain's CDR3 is CASSYRSQGGELFF. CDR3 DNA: TGTGCCAGCAGTTACCGATCACAGGGAGGGGAGCTGTTTTTT.

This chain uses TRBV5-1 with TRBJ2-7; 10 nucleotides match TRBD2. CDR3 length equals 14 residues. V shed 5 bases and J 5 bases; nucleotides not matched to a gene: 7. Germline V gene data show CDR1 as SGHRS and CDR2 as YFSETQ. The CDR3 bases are TGCGCCAGCAGGGCTAGCGGGAGATTCCACGAGCAGTACTTC. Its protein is CASRASGRFHEQYF.

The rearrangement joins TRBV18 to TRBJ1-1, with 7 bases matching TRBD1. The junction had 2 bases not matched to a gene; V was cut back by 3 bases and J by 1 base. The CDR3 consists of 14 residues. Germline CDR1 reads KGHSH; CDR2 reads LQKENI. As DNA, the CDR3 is TGTGCCAGCTCACCGCAGGGGGAGAACACTGAAGCTTTCTTT. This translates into CASSPQGENTEAFF.

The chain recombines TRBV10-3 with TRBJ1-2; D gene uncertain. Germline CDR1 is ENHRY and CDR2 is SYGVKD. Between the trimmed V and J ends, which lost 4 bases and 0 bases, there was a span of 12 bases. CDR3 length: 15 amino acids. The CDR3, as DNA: TGTGCCATCAGTGGCGCCGAGGCTGCTAACTATGGCTACACCTTC. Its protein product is CAISGAEAANYGYTF.

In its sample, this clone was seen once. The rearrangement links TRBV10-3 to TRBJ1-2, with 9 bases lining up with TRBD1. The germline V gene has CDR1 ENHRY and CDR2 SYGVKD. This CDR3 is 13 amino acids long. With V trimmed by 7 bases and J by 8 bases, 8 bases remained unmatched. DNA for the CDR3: TGTGCCATCACACCAACAGGGGGCGGCGGCTACACCTTC. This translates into CAITPTGGGGYTF.

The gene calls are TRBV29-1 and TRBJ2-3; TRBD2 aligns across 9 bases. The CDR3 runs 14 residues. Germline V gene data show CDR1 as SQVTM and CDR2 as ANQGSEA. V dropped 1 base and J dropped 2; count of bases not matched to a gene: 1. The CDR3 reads CSVEGGRATDTQYF. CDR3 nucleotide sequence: TGCAGCGTTGAAGGCGGGAGGGCCACAGATACGCAGTATTTT.

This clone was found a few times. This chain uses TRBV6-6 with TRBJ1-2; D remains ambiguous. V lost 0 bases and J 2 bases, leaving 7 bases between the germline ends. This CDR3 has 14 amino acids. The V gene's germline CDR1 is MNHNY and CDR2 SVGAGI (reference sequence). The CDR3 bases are TGTGCCAGCAGTTACTCCATCCAGAACTATGGCTACACCTTC. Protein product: CASSYSIQNYGYTF.

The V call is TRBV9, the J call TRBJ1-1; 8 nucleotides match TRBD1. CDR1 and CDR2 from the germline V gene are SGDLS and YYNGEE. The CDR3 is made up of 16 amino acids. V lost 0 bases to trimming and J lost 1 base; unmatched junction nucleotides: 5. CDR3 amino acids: CASSVVGGQGNTEAFF. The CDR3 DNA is TGTGCCAGCAGCGTAGTGGGAGGACAGGGGAACACTGAAGCTTTCTTT.

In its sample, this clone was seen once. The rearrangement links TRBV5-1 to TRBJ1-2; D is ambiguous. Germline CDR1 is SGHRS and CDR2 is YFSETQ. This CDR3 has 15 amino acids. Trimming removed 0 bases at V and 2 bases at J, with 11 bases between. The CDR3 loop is CASSLGGLTNYGYTF. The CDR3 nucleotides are TGCGCCAGCAGCTTGGGAGGGCTGACAAACTATGGCTACACCTTC.

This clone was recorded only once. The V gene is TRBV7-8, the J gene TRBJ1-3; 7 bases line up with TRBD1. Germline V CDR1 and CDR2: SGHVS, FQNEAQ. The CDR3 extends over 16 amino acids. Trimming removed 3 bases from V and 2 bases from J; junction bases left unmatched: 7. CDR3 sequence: CASSFPTGQAGNTIYF. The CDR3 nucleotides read TGTGCCAGCAGCTTTCCGACAGGGCAAGCTGGAAACACCATATATTTT.

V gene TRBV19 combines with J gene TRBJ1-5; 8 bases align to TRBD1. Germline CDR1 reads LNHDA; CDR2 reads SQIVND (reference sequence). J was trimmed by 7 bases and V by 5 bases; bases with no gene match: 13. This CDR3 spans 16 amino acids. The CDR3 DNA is TGTGCCAGTAGTCCTCGCCTCGGACAGGGAGGACAGCCCCAGCATTTT. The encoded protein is CASSPRLGQGGQPQHF.

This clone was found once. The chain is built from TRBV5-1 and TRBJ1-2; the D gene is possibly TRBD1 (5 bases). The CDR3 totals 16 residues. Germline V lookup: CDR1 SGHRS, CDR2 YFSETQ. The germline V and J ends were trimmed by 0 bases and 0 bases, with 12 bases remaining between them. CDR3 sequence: CASSLGGRSPNYGYTF. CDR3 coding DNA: TGCGCCAGCAGCTTGGGGGGCCGGAGTCCTAACTATGGCTACACCTTC.

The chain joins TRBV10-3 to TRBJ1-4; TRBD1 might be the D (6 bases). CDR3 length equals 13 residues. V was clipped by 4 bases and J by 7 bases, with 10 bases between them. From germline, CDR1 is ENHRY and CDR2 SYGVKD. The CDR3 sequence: CAISGGQGEKLFF. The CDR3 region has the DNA TGTGCCATCAGTGGGGGGCAGGGTGAAAAACTGTTTTTT.

The CDR3 loop reads CASSLQGNSPLHF. Written as DNA, the CDR3 is TGTGCCAGCAGCTTACAGGGGAATTCACCCCTCCACTTT. The V gene is TRBV11-2, the J gene TRBJ1-6; D may be TRBD1 (6 bases). V lost 2 bases, J lost 7 bases, and 6 bases lay in between. The CDR3 totals 13 residues. Germline V lookup: CDR1 SGHAT, CDR2 FQNNGV.

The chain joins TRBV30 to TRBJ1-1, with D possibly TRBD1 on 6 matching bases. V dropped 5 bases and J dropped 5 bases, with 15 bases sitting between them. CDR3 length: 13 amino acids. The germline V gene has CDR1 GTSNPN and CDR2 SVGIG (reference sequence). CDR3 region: CAWLTRGWTEAFF. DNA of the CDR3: TGTGCCTGGCTGACCAGGGGATGGACTGAAGCTTTCTTT.

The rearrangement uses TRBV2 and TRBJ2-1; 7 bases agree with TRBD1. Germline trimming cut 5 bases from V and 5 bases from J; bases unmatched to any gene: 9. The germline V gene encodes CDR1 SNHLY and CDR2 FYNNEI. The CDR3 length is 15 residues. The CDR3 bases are TGTGCCAGCAGTAGACAGGGTTTAGTCGACAATGAGCAGTTCTTC. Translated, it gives CASSRQGLVDNEQFF.

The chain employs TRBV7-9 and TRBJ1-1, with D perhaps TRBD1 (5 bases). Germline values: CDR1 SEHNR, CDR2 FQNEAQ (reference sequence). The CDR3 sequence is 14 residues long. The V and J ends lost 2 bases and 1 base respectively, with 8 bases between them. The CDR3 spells CASSLPTGNTEAFF. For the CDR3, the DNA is TGTGCCAGCAGCTTACCTACAGGGAACACTGAAGCTTTCTTT.

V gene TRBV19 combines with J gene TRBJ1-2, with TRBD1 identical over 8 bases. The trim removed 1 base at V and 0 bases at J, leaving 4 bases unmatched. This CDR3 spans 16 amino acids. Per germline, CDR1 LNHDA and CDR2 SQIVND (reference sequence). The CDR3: CASSIVGTGPNYGYTF. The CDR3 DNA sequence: TGTGCCAGTAGTATAGTGGGGACAGGTCCTAACTATGGCTACACCTTC.